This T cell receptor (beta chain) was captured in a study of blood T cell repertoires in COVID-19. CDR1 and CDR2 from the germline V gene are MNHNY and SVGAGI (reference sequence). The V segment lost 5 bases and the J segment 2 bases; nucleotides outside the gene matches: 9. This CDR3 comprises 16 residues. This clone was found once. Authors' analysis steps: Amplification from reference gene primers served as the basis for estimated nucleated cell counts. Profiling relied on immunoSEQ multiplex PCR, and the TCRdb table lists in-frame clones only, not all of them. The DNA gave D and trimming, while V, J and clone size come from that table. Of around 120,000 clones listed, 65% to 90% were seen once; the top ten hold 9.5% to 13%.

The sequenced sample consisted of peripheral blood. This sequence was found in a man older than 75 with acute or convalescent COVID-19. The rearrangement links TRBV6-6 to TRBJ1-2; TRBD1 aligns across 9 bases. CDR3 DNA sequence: TGTGCCAGCAGTACAACCGGGACAGGGTTAAACTATGGCTACACCTTC. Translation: CASSTTGTGLNYGYTF.